This T cell receptor (beta chain) is from a study of blood T cells in healthy people across ages. Notes on the study in general: A greater number of naive CD4+ cells and higher diversity distinguished long-lived donors from aged donors.

Looked up from germline, CDR1 is GTSNPN and CDR2 is SVGIG (reference sequence). The CDR3 is made up of 11 amino acids. After removal of 4 bases from V and 7 bases from J, the junction contained 3 bases not matched to a gene. Primed by a sample-barcoded 5' primer and a J-beta primer mix, a second PCR proceeded for roughly 6 to 12 cycles. CDR3-containing paired-end reads numbered at least 2.5 million in each sample. MiXCR, applied by TCRdb to the 5' RACE reads, yields one record per CDR3 protein. The sample yields about 1 million distinct CDR3 sequences, 40% to 50% seen once. Details on this clonotype: The antigen is unknown.

The sample comprised blood. This TCR was sampled from a woman between 55 and 75 years old in good health. V and J are TRBV30 and TRBJ2-5; 7 nucleotides align to TRBD2. The DNA for the CDR3 is TGTGCCTGGACGGGACTAACGACCCAGTACTTC. This gives the protein CAWTGLTTQYF.